This TCR beta chain emerged from a study of radiotherapy plus CTLA-4 blockade in lung cancer. Measured with immunoSEQ multiplex PCR; TCRdb has only the in-frame clones, and not every one. The data contain about 49,000 clones, around 76% of them singletons. This clone was detected only a few times. With ipilimumab providing CTLA-4 blockade, focal radiation was administered to patients who had chemo-refractory metastatic non-small-cell lung cancer. Trimming took off 1 base at V and 6 bases at J, with 10 bases between the two ends. This CDR3 has 15 amino acids. In germline, CDR1 is LGHNA, CDR2 YNFKEQ. This chain links TRBV4-2 with TRBJ1-6; a possible D gene is TRBD1 (6 bases). The sequence was obtained from a human donor with non-small cell lung cancer who had stable disease on radiotherapy plus ipilimumab. Material: peripheral blood, obtained from a patient treated with radiotherapy plus ipilimumab. In DNA form, the CDR3 reads TGTGCCAGCAGCCAAGGGGTGACAGGTAATTCACCCCTCCACTTT. Its protein product is CASSQGVTGNSPLHF.